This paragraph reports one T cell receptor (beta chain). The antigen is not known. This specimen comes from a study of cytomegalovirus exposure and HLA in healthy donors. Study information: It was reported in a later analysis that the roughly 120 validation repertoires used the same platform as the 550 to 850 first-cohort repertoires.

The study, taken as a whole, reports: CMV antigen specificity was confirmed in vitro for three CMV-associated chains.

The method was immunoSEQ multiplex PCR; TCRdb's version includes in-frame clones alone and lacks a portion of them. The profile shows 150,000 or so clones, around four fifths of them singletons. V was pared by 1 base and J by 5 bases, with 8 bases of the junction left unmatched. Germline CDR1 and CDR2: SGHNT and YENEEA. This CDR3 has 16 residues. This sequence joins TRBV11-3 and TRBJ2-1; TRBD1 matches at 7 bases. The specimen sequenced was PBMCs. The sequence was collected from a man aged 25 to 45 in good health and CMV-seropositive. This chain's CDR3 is CASSLGTGELHNEQFF. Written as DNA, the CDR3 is TGTGCCAGCAGCTTAGGAACAGGGGAACTCCACAATGAGCAGTTCTTC.